What follows describes a single T cell receptor beta chain. Its antigen target is currently unknown. Within one base of it there is no much larger clone, and no base qualities were kept. The immunoSEQ Assay, which uses bias-controlled multiplex PCR amplification of genomic DNA, was used to profile TCRbeta CDR3 regions. For the original study's pipeline: The absolute abundance of each unique TCRbeta CDR3 region was quantified after sequences were collapsed and filtered. Two models were used to test differential abundance: a binomial model (Fisher-equivalent) and a beta-binomial model that adds time-dependent variance fitted from healthy donors. Clones with fewer than 5 combined templates were removed, and differential abundance was called for clones with a Benjamini-Hochberg FDR below 0.01. Using the form v = (b*log(k)+a)^2, the beta-binomial variance was modeled as a function of the total template count across the two samples. TCRdb retrieved this table from immuneACCESS and kept in-frame rearrangements only. Not all clones are present; in checked studies, unresolved V genes account for under half, and no reason is known for the remainder. V, J and clone size are those of that table, while D and trimming were read from the DNA. The sample includes approximately 79,000 clones, with about 90% observed a single time. The ten largest clones represent roughly 3% of the sample.

As encoded in the germline V gene, CDR1 is SGDLS while CDR2 is YYNGEE. V was cut back by 0 bases and J by 9 bases, leaving a gap of 12 bases between them. The CDR3 goes from the cysteine to the phenylalanine over 13 residues. The retained sequence is limited to the CDR3, 39 bases, with the frame set at the first base. This sample is part of a study of identifying expanded T cells in peripheral blood (dated 2019 in TCRdb). Background on the whole study: Four technical replicates, made by sequencing separate aliquots from the same pool of genomic DNA, were compared pairwise.

No immune events such as infections were documented for the healthy donors during the collection period. To calibrate time-dependent variance in a beta-binomial model of T-cell clone differential abundance, blood repertoires from healthy donors were used as a training cohort. The training cohort comprised approximately ten healthy donors, 3 female and 7 male. The donors were between roughly 25 and 70 years old, with an average age of approximately 46 years. Whole blood was collected from each healthy donor at three time points spaced approximately 13 days apart and obtained from a commercial supplier. For immunosequencing, genomic DNA was extracted from unsorted whole blood. The investigation overall reported the following: The beta-binomial model significantly reduced the number of clones called differentially abundant and the false-positive rate across all healthy-donor time intervals. Between technical replicates the binomial model flagged roughly 1.1 differentially abundant clones, whereas over around two weeks the binomial model flagged about 16.4 and over about 4 weeks approximately 20. The authors expected biological variance in healthy repertoires might increase further over much longer intervals such as months to years. In all healthy donors, the variance in clone template counts between samples taken two to three weeks apart rose significantly as total template count increased.

The rearrangement combines TRBV9 with TRBJ2-5; a tentative D call is TRBD1 (5 bases match). The sequenced sample was blood. The TCR sequence derives from a person between 18 and 69 years old in good health. At the DNA level, the sequence is TGTGCCAGCAGCGTAGAGAGTAGGGGTGCCCAGTACTTC. This codes for CASSVESRGAQYF.